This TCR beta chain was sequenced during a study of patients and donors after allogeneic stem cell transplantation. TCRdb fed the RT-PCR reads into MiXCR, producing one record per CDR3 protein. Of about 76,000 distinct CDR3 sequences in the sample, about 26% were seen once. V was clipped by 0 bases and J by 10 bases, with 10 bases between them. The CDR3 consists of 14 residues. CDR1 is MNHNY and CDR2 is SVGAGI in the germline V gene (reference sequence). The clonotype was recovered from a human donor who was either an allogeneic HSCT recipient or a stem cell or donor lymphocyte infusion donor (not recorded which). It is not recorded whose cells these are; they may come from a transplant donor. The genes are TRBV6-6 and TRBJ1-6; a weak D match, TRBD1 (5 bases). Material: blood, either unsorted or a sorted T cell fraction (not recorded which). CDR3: CASSYSGGISPLHF. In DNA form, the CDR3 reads TGTGCCAGCAGTTACTCTGGGGGTATCTCACCCCTCCACTTT.